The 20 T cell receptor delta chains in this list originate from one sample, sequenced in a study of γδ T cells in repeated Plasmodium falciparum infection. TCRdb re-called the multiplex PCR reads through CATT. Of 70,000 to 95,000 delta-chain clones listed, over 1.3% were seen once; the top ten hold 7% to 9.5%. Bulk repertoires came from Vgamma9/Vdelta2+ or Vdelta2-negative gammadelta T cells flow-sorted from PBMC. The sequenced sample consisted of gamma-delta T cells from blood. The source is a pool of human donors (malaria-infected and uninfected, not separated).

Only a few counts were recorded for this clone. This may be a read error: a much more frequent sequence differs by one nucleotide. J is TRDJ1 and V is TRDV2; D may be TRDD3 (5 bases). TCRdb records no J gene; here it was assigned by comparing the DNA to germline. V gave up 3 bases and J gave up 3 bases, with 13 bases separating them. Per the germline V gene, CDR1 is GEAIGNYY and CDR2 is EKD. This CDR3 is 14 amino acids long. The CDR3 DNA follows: TGTGCCTGTGACCATGTATTGGGGTCCGATAAACTCATCTTT. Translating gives CACDHVLGSDKLIF.

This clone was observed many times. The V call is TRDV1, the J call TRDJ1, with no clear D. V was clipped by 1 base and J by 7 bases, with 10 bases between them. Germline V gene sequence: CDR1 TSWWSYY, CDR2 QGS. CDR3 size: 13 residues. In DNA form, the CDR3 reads TGTGCTCTTGGGGAACGTATCTATGGTAAACTCATCTTT. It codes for CALGERIYGKLIF.

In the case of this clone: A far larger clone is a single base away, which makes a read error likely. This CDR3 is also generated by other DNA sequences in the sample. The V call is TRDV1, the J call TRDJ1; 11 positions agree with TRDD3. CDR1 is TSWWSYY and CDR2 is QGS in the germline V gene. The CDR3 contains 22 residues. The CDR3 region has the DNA TGTGCCCTTGGGGTCTTCTTTCCCTATGTGCTGGGGGATACCATGAATATTGATAAACTCATCTTT. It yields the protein CALGVFFPYVLGDTMNIDKLIF.

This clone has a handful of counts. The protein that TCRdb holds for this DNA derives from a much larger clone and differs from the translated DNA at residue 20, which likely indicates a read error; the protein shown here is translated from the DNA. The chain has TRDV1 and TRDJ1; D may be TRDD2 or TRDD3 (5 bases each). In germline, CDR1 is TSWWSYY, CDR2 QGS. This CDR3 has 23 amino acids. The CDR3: CALGPQRPPPMGWVWDYTDRLIF. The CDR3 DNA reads TGTGCTCTTGGGCCTCAACGCCCCCCTCCTATGGGTTGGGTGTGGGATTACACCGATAGACTCATCTTT.

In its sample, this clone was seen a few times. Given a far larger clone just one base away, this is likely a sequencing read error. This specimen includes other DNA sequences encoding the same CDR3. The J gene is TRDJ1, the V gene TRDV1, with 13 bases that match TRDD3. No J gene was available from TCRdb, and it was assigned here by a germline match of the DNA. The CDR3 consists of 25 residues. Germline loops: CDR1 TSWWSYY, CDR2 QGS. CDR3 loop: CALGELQSSYTKTGGYASSPDKLIF. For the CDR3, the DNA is TGTGCCCTTGGGGAACTACAGTCTTCCTACACAAAAACTGGGGGATACGCGTCCTCTCCCGATAAACTCATCTTT.

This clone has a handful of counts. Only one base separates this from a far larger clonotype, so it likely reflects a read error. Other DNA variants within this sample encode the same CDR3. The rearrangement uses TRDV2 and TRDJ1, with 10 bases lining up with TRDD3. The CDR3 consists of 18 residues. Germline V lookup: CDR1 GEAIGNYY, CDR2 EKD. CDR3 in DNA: TGTGCCTGTGACCGCGTAGGTACTGGGGGATCGTACACCGATAAGCTCATCTTT. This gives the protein CACDRVGTGGSYTDKLIF.

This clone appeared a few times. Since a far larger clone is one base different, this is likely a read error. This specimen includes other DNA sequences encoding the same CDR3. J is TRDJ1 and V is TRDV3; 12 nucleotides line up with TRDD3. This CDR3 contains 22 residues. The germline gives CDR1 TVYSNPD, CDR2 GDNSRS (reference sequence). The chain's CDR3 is CALTGFPWGIRAPLYVTDKLIF. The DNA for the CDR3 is TGTGCTTTAACCGGATTCCCCTGGGGGATACGCGCCCCCCTTTACGTCACCGATAAACTCATCTTT.

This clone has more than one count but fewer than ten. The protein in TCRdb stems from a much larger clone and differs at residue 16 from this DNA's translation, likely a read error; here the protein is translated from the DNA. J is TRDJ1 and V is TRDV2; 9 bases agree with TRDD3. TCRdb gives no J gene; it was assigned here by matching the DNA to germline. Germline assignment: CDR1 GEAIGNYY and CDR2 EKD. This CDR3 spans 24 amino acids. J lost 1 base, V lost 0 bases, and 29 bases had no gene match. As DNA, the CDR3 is TGTGCCTGTGACACCGTCGGGTCTAACCGAGGACAGCACTGGGGGACAGGGTCCACCGATAAACTCATCTTT. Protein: CACDTVGSNRGQHWGTGSTDKLIF.

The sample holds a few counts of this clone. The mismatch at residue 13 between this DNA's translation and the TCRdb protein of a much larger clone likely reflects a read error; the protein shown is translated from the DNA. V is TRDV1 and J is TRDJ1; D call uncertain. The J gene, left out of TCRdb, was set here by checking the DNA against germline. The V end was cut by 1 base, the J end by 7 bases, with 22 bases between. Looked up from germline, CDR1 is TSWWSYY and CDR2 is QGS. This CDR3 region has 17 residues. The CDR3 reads CALGEPRSVLFRGKLIF. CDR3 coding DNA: TGTGCTCTTGGGGAACCCCGCAGTGTGCTTTTTAGAGGTAAACTCATCTTT.

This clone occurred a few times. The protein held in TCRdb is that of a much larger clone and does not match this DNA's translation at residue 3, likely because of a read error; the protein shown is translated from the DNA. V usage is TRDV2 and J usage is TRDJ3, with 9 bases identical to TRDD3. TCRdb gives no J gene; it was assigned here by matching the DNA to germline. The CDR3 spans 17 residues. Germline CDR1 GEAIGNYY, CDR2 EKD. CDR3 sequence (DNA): TGTGCCCGTGACGATACTGGGGGATCCTGGGACACCCGACAGATGTTTTTC. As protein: CARDDTGGSWDTRQMFF.

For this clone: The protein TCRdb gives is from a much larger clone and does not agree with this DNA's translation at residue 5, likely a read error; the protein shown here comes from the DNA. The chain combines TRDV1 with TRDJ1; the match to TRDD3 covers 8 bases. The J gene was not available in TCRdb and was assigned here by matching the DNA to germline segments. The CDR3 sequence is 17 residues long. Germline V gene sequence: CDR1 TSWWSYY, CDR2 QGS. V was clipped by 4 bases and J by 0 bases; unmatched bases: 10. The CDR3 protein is CALGGHWGVLYTDKLIF. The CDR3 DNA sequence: TGTGCTCTTGGGGGCCACTGGGGGGTCTTGTACACCGATAAACTCATCTTT.

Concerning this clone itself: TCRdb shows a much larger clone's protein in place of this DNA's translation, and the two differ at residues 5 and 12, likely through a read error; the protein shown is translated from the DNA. Here the CDR3 reads CACDPGGTGGYSLPDKLIF. CDR3 sequence (DNA): TGTGCCTGTGACCCCGGGGGTACTGGGGGATACTCGTTACCCGATAAACTCATCTTT. J is TRDJ1 and V is TRDV2; 12 positions match TRDD3. V shed 3 bases, J shed 3 bases, and the junction held 16 bases outside the gene matches. Germline V gene sequence: CDR1 GEAIGNYY, CDR2 EKD. The length of the CDR3 is 19 residues.

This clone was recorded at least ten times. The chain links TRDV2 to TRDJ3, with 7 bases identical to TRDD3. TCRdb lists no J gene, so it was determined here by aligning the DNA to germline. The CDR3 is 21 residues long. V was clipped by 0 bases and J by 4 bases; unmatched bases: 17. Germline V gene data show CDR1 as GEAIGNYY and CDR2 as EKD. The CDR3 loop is CACDTVSIVRDTRWDTRQMFF. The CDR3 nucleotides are TGTGCCTGTGACACCGTTTCAATTGTGAGGGATACACGGTGGGACACCCGACAGATGTTTTTC.

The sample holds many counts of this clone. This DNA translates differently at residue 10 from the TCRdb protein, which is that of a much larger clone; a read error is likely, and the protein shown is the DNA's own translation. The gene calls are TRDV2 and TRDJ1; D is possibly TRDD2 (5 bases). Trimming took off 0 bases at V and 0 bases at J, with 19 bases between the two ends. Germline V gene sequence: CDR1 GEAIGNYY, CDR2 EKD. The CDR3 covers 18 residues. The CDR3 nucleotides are TGTGCCTGTGACACCGTTCCTCTTCGGATGCGGGACACCGATAAACTCATCTTT. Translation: CACDTVPLRMRDTDKLIF.

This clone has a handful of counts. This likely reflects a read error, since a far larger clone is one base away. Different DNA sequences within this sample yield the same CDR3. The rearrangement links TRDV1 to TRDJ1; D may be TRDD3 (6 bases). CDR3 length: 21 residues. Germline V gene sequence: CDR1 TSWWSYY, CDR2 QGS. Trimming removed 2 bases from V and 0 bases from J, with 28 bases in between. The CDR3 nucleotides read TGTGCTCTTGGGGAAGTTAGTGTCGTTCCGTACTGGGTCCTCAACACCGATAAACTCATCTTT. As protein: CALGEVSVVPYWVLNTDKLIF.

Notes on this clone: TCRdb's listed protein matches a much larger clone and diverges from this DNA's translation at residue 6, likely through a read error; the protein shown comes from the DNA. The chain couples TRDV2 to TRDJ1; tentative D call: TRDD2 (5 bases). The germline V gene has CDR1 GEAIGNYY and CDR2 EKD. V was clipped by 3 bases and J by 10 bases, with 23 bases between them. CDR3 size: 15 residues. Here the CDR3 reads CACDPFEGRSRGLIF. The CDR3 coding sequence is TGTGCCTGTGACCCCTTCGAGGGCCGGAGTCGAGGACTCATCTTT.

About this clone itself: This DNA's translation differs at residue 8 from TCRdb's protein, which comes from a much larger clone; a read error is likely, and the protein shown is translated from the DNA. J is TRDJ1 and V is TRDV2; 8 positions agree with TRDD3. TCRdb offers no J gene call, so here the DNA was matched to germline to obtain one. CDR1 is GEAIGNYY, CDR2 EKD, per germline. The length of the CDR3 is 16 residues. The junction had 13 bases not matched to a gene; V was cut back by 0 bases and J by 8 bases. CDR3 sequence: CACDTVSAGGASKLIF. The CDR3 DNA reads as TGTGCCTGTGACACCGTCAGTGCTGGGGGAGCGTCAAAACTCATCTTT.

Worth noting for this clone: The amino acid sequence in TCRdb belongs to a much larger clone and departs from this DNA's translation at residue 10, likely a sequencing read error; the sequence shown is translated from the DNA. CDR3 nucleotides: TGTGCTCTTGGGGAAATATCGATCTTCCTCGTTCGTGGTCAGACCTGGTCCGGTTCGAAACACACCGATAAACTCATCTTT. Its protein is CALGEISIFLVRGQTWSGSKHTDKLIF. The V gene is TRDV1, the J gene TRDJ1; maybe TRDD2 (6 bases). No J gene is reported in TCRdb; it was inferred here by comparing the DNA with germline. V gave up 2 bases and J gave up 0 bases, with 46 bases separating them. The CDR3 is 27 residues long. CDR1 is TSWWSYY, CDR2 QGS, per germline.

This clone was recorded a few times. The CDR3, as DNA: TGTGCTCTTGGGGAACACACCACTTGGGGACCTATCGCCGATAAACTCATCTTT. As protein: CALGEHTTWGPIADKLIF. The gene calls are TRDV1 and TRDJ1, with a tentative D call TRDD3 (5 bases). Looked up from germline, CDR1 is TSWWSYY and CDR2 is QGS. The CDR3 length is 18 residues. The V gene lost 1 base and the J gene lost 3 bases, with 21 bases spanning the gap.

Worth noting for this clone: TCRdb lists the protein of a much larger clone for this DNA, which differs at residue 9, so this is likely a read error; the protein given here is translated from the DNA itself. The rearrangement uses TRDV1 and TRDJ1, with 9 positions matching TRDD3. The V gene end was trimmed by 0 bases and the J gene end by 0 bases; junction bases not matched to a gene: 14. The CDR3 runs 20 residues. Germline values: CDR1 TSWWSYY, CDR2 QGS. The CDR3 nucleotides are TGTGCTCTTGGGGAACTACGACCAGGCTGGGGGATCAAGTACACCGATAAACTCATCTTT. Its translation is CALGELRPGWGIKYTDKLIF.